This T cell receptor beta chain came from a study of T cell responses to AZD1222 COVID-19 vaccine. Study results and caveats: Spike-specific TCR breadth rose after two AZD1222 doses, and depth rose as well.

Clones were read by immunoSEQ multiplex PCR, and TCRdb kept only the in-frame ones, dropping some. The table has some 150,000 clones, around 94% seen once. There are 15 residues in the CDR3. CDR1 is SGHTS and CDR2 is YDEGEE in the germline V gene. V shed 2 bases and J shed 4 bases, with 13 bases lying between them. On this clone itself: Its antigen is as yet unknown.

The sequenced sample was peripheral blood, obtained on day 0 of AZD1222 vaccination. V usage is TRBV5-8 and J usage is TRBJ1-5; weak D call: TRBD1 (6 bases). This receptor was identified in an adult in good health. CDR3 residues: CASSFPTGWNQPQHF. The DNA of the CDR3 is TGTGCCAGCAGCTTCCCGACAGGTTGGAATCAGCCCCAGCATTTT.